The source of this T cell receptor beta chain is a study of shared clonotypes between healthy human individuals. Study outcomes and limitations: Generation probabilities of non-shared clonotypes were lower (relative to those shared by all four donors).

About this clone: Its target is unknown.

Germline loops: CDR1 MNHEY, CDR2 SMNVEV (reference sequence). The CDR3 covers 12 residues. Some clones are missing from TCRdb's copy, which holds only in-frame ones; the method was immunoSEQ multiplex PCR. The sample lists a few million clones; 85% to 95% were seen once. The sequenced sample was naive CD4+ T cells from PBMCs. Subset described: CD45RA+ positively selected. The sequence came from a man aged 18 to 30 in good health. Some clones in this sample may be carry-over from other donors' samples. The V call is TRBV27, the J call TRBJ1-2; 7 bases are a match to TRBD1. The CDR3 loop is CDIVLKGAGYTF. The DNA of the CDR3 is TGTGACATAGTCCTTAAGGGGGCTGGCTACACCTTC.